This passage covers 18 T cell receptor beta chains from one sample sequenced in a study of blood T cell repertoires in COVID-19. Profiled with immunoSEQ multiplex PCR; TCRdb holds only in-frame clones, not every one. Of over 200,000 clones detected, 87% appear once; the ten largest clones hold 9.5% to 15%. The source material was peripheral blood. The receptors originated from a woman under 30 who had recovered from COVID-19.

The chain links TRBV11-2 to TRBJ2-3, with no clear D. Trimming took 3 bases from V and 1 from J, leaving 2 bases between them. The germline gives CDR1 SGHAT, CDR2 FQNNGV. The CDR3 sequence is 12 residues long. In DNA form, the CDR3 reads TGTGCCAGCAGCTTCGGCACAGATACGCAGTATTTT. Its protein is CASSFGTDTQYF.

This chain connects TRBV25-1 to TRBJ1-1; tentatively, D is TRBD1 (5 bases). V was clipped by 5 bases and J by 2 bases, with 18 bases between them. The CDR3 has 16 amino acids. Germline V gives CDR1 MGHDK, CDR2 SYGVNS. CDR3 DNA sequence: TGTGCCAGCAGTCATACCAGAAGACAGTTTAACACTGAAGCTTTCTTT. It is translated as CASSHTRRQFNTEAFF.

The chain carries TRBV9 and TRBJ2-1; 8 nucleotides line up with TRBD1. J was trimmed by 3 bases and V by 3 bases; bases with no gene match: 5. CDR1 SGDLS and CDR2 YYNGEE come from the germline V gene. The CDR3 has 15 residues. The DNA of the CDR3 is TGTGCCAGCAGCGGCTATGGACAGGGCTACAATGAGCAGTTCTTC. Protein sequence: CASSGYGQGYNEQFF. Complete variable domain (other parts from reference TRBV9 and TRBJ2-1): DSGVTQTPKHLITATGQRVTLRCSPRSGDLSVYWYQQSLDQGLQFLIQYYNGEERAKGNILERFSAQQFPDLHSELNLSSLELGDSALYFCASSGYGQGYNEQFFGPGTRLTVL.

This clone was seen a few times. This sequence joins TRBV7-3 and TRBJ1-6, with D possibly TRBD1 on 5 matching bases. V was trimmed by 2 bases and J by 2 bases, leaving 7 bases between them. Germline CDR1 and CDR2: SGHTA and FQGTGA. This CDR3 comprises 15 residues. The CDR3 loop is CASSLGQTYNSPLHF. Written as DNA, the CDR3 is TGTGCCAGCAGCTTAGGACAAACCTATAATTCACCCCTCCACTTT.

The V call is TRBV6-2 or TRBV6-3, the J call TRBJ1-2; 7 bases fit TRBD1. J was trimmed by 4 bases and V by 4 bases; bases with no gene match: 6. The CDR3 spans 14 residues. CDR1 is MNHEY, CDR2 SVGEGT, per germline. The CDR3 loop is CASSSDRVGYGYTF. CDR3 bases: TGTGCCAGCAGTTCAGACAGGGTCGGCTATGGCTACACCTTC.

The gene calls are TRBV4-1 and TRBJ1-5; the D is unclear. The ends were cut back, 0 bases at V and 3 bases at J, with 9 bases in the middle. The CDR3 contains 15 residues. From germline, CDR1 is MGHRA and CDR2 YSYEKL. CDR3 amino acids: CASSQEGGDNQPQHF. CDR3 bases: TGCGCCAGCAGCCAAGAAGGCGGGGACAATCAGCCCCAGCATTTT.

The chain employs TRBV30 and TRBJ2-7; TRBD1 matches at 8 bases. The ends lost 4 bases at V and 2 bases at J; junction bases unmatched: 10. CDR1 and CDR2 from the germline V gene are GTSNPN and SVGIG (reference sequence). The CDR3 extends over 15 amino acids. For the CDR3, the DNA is TGTGCCTGGAACGGCCGTCGGGACAGGCCCTACGAGCAGTACTTC. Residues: CAWNGRRDRPYEQYF.

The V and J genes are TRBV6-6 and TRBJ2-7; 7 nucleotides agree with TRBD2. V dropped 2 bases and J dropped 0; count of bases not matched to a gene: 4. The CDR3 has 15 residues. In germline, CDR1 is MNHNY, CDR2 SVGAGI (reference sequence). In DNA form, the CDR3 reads TGTGCCAGCAGTTACCCAGCGGGGAACTCCTACGAGCAGTACTTC. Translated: CASSYPAGNSYEQYF.

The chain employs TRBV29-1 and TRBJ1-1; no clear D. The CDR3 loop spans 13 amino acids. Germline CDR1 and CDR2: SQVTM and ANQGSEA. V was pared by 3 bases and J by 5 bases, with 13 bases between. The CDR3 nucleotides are TGCAGCGTTGAGCCCGCGGAGGGAACTGAAGCTTTCTTT. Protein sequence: CSVEPAEGTEAFF. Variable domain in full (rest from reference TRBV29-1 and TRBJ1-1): SAVISQKPSRDICQRGTSLTIQCQVDSQVTMMFWYRQQPGQSLTLIATANQGSEATYESGFVIDKFPISRPNLTFSTLTVSNMSPEDSSIYLCSVEPAEGTEAFFGQGTRLTVV.

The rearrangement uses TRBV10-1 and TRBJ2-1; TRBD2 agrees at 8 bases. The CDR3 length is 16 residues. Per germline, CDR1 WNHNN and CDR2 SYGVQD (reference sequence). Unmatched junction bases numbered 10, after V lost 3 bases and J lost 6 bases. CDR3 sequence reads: CASSDKRELSTNEQFF. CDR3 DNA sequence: TGCGCCAGCAGTGACAAGCGGGAGTTAAGTACCAATGAGCAGTTCTTC.

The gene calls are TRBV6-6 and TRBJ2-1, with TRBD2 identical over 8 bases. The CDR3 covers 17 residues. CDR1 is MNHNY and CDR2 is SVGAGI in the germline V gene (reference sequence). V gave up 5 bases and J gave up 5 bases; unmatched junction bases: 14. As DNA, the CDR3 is TGTGCCAGCAGTCAACCGAGGGAGCGGGAGCCCCACAATGAGCAGTTCTTC. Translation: CASSQPREREPHNEQFF.

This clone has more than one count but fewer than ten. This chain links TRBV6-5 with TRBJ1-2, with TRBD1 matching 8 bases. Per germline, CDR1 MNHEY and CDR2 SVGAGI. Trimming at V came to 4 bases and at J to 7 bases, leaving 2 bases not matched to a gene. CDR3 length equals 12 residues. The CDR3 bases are TGTGCCAGCAGTTTTGACAGGGGTGGCTACACCTTC. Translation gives CASSFDRGGYTF.

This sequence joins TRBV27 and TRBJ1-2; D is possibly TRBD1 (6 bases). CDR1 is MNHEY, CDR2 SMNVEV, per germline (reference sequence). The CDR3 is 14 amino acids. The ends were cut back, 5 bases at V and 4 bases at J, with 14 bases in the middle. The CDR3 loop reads CASSGGLLTYGYTF. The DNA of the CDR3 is TGTGCCAGCAGTGGGGGCCTTCTCACCTATGGCTACACCTTC.

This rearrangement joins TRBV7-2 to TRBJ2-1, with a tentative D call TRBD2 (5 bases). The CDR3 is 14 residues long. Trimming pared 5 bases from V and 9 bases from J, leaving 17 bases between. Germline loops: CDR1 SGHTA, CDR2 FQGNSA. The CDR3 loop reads CASSPSTSIGEQFF. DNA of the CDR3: TGTGCCAGCAGCCCGTCCACTAGTATCGGTGAGCAGTTCTTC.

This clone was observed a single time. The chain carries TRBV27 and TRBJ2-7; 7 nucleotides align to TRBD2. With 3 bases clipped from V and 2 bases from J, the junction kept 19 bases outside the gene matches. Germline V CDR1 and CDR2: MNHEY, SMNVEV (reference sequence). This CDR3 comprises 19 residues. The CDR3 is CASSFGPILPSGSTYEQYF. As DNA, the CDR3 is TGTGCCAGCAGTTTCGGCCCGATACTCCCTAGCGGTTCGACCTACGAGCAGTACTTC.

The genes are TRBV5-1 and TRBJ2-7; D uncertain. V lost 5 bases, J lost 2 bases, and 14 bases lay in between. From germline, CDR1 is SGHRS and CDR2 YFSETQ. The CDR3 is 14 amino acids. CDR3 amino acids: CASRTKVAAYEQYF. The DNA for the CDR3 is TGCGCCAGCAGAACAAAAGTAGCTGCCTACGAGCAGTACTTC.

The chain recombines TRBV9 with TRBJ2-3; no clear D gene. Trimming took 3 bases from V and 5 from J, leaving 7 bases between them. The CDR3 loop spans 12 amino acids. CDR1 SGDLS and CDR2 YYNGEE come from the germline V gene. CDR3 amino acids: CASSELLDTQYF. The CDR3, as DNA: TGTGCCAGCAGCGAATTACTAGATACGCAGTATTTT.

The CDR3 loop reads CASSYAGTGLYEQYF. The CDR3 region has the DNA TGTGCCAGCAGTTACGCGGGGACCGGACTCTACGAGCAGTACTTC. The rearrangement joins TRBV6-6 to TRBJ2-7; tentative D call: TRBD2 (6 bases). The V end lost 2 bases, the J end lost 3 bases, and 14 bases lay between the germline ends. CDR1 is MNHNY and CDR2 is SVGAGI in the germline V gene (reference sequence). This CDR3 spans 15 amino acids.